The clone carrying this T cell receptor (beta chain) was seen a few times. This sample is part of a study of T cell changes during pregnancy in multiple sclerosis. The V gene's germline CDR1 is MNHNS and CDR2 SASEGT. V was cut by 2 bases and J by 5 bases, with 13 bases left in between. This CDR3 is built from 15 residues. Libraries were prepared by immunoSEQ multiplex PCR; TCRdb keeps only in-frame clonotypes and omits some of them. The sample has around 67,000 clones, about 92% seen once; the top ten hold around 2.3%. The sequence was obtained from a female donor with multiple sclerosis, enrolled in a pregnancy study. Sequencing was performed on peripheral blood, taken in the first trimester of pregnancy. V gene TRBV6-1 combines with J gene TRBJ1-5; D not resolved. The chain's CDR3 is CASSEMSRMDQPQHF. CDR3 bases: TGTGCCAGCAGTGAAATGAGCAGGATGGATCAGCCCCAGCATTTT.